This T cell receptor beta chain was sequenced in a study of vaccination effects on CD4 cells after COVID-19. The wider study: Each participant was given two doses of one vaccine (BNT162b2 or mRNA-1273).

The study's findings and limits: Marked clonal contraction of infection- and vaccine-induced clones was seen late after vaccination.

Libraries were prepared by immunoSEQ multiplex PCR; TCRdb keeps only in-frame clonotypes and omits some of them. The profile shows about 41,000 clones, around 77% of them singletons. This clone was seen only once. Its antigen is unidentified. CDR1 is LNHDA, CDR2 SQIVND, per germline (reference sequence). The V and J ends lost 9 bases and 2 bases, in that order; junction bases with no gene match: 10. CDR3 size: 16 residues. Peptide-pool stimulation followed by sequencing identified expanded antigen-specific CD4+ clonotypes in the ViraFEST assay. Cultured cells yielded isolated CD4+ T cells after 10 to 11 days. Among the vaccine recipients, none had a prior SARS-CoV-2 infection, and nucleocapsid antibodies were negative. Researchers reported culturing a few million PBMC in each well, adding around 10 IU/ml IL-2 and about 9.5 ug/ml peptides. In the cultures, half the medium was exchanged for IL-2 medium on days 3 and 7.

The sequences come from CD4+ T cells from PBMCs cultured with HCoV-NL63 spike peptides, collected before COVID-19 vaccination. The chain employs TRBV19 and TRBJ2-6, with 7 bases fitting TRBD1. This receptor was obtained from a human donor who received a COVID-19 vaccine. The CDR3 coding sequence is TGTGCCAGCCAAGGACAGGTGTCCGCTGGGGCCAACGTCCTGACTTTC. This encodes CASQGQVSAGANVLTF.